The 19 T cell receptor beta chains reported below all come from one sample, sequenced in a study of early T cells in non-severe SARS-CoV-2 infection. TCRdb processed the 5' RACE reads anew with MiXCR; each CDR3 protein has one entry. Of just under 60,000 distinct CDR3 sequences in the sample, around 8.9% were seen once. The specimen was whole blood. Receptors originate from an adult who was a healthcare worker with PCR-confirmed SARS-CoV-2 infection or an uninfected control (not recorded which).

This clonotype was counted ten times or more. The V call is TRBV7-9, the J call TRBJ2-5; 14 nucleotides align to TRBD2. The germline gives CDR1 SEHNR, CDR2 FQNEAQ (reference sequence). Trimming cost V 2 bases and J 5 bases; bases outside gene matches: 13. This CDR3 contains 19 residues. CDR3 sequence reads: CASSLFLTGLAGERETQYF. CDR3 sequence (DNA): TGTGCCAGCAGCTTATTCCTAACGGGACTAGCGGGGGAAAGGGAGACCCAGTACTTC.

This clonotype has a handful of counts. The chain combines TRBV6-2 or TRBV6-3 with TRBJ2-1, with D possibly matching TRBD2 (6 bases). Trimming removed 7 bases at V and 9 bases at J, with 19 bases between. CDR1 is MNHEY, CDR2 SVGEGT, per germline. This CDR3 comprises 14 residues. The CDR3 DNA follows: TGTGCCAGCAAATCCCTAGCGAGACTGGGTGAGCAGTTCTTC. It yields the protein CASKSLARLGEQFF.

In this sample, this clonotype turned up a few times. The J gene is TRBJ1-1, the V gene TRBV3-1, with D unresolved. The CDR3 runs 16 residues. In germline, CDR1 is LGHDT, CDR2 YNNKEL (reference sequence). Trimming left V 0 bases short and J 5 bases short, with 16 bases between. For the CDR3, the DNA is TGTGCCAGCAGCCAAGACAAGGGAAATAGGAAGACTGAAGCTTTCTTT. Its translation is CASSQDKGNRKTEAFF.

This clonotype was seen many times. CDR3 residues: CASSFFRPLSYEQYF. The CDR3 region has the DNA TGTGCCAGCAGCTTCTTTAGGCCACTCTCCTACGAGCAGTACTTC. The chain combines TRBV7-3 with TRBJ2-7, with no clear D. Germline values: CDR1 SGHTA, CDR2 FQGTGA. The CDR3 contains 15 residues. Trimming took 3 bases from V and 0 from J, leaving 12 bases between them.

This clonotype was observed many times. This rearrangement joins TRBV7-9 to TRBJ2-7; no reliable D call. V lost 1 base to trimming and J lost 3 bases, with 10 bases between them. CDR3 length: 14 residues. CDR1 is SEHNR and CDR2 is FQNEAQ in the germline V gene (reference sequence). DNA of the CDR3: TGTGCCAGCAGCTTAGAGGGCAGTAACTACGAGCAGTACTTC. As protein: CASSLEGSNYEQYF.

This clonotype has a handful of counts. The chain combines TRBV28 with TRBJ2-1; TRBD1 matches at 7 bases. Looked up from germline, CDR1 is MDHEN and CDR2 is SYDVKM. The V and J ends lost 4 bases and 3 bases, in that order; junction bases with no gene match: 6. The CDR3 length is 15 residues. In nucleotides, the CDR3 is TGTGCCAGCAGTTCCCAGGACAGGAGCTACAATGAGCAGTTCTTC. This codes for CASSSQDRSYNEQFF.

This clonotype has a count of ten or more. The V call is TRBV24-1, the J call TRBJ2-3; maybe TRBD1 (6 bases). CDR3 length: 12 amino acids. Per germline, CDR1 KGHDR and CDR2 SFDVKD. Between the trimmed V and J ends, which lost 4 bases and 6 bases, there was a span of 7 bases. CDR3 in amino acids: CATSDDRDTQYF. In DNA, the CDR3 is TGTGCCACCAGTGACGACAGGGATACGCAGTATTTT.

Only a few counts were recorded for this clonotype. The rearrangement uses TRBV10-3 and TRBJ2-2, with 13 bases fitting TRBD2. CDR1 and CDR2 (germline): ENHRY, SYGVKD. V shed 3 bases, J shed 4 bases, and the junction held 5 bases outside the gene matches. This CDR3 is 17 amino acids long. The DNA of the CDR3 is TGTGCCATCAGTGAACTAGCGGGAGGGCCCGGCACCGGGGAGCTGTTTTTT. Translating it yields CAISELAGGPGTGELFF.

The chain joins TRBV5-1 to TRBJ2-2; the D is unclear. This CDR3 is 14 amino acids long. Germline CDR1 reads SGHRS; CDR2 reads YFSETQ. With 0 bases removed from V and 4 bases from J, the gap between germline ends came to 7 bases. CDR3 protein: CASSLDLSTGELFF. The DNA of the CDR3 is TGCGCCAGCAGCTTGGATTTGTCCACCGGGGAGCTGTTTTTT.

This clonotype came up many times. This sequence joins TRBV27 and TRBJ2-2; no clear D gene. The ends were cut back, 3 bases at V and 5 bases at J, with 4 bases in the middle. The CDR3 length is 12 residues. The germline CDR1 and CDR2 sequences are MNHEY and SMNVEV (reference sequence). The CDR3 sequence is CASSFETGELFF. The CDR3 DNA reads TGTGCCAGCAGTTTTGAAACCGGGGAGCTGTTTTTT.

The chain is built from TRBV24-1 and TRBJ2-2; either TRBD1 or TRBD2 may fit D (5 bases each). CDR3 length equals 14 residues. The V and J ends lost 9 bases and 4 bases respectively, with 14 bases between them. Germline V gives CDR1 KGHDR, CDR2 SFDVKD. CDR3 nucleotide sequence: TGTGCCACCCGAGGGGAGTTAAGCACCGGGGAGCTGTTTTTT. Its protein product is CATRGELSTGELFF.

This clonotype has a count of ten or more. Sequence at one end of the junction differs from germline and may be a read error. The CDR3 spells CANSQQTSGTDTQYF. For the CDR3, the DNA is TGCGCCAACAGCCAACAGACTAGCGGCACAGATACGCAGTATTTT. J is TRBJ2-3 and V is TRBV4-3; TRBD2 aligns across 8 bases. Germline V lookup: CDR1 LGHNA, CDR2 YSLEER. The CDR3 spans 15 residues.

In this sample, this clonotype turned up many times. The rearrangement links TRBV7-9 to TRBJ1-4; D may be TRBD1 (6 bases). V lost 6 bases, J lost 6 bases, and 14 bases lay in between. This CDR3 region has 14 residues. Per the germline V gene, CDR1 is SEHNR and CDR2 is FQNEAQ (reference sequence). The CDR3 spells CASRLTGSDEKLFF. CDR3 nucleotides: TGTGCCAGCAGGCTCACAGGGAGCGATGAAAAACTGTTTTTT.

On this clonotype itself: A much more abundant neighbour one base away suggests this may be a read error. V is TRBV29-1 and J is TRBJ2-5; 9 nucleotides align to TRBD2. V lost 0 bases and J lost 5; bases outside the gene matches: 13. There are 17 residues in the CDR3. Germline assignment: CDR1 SQVTM and CDR2 ANQGSEA. CDR3 in DNA: TGCAGCGTTGAAGATGCTGGCGGGAGGGCCCTCATGGAGACCCAGTACTTC. Amino acids: CSVEDAGGRALMETQYF.

J is TRBJ2-7 and V is TRBV7-9, with a tentative D call TRBD1 (5 bases). In germline, CDR1 is SEHNR, CDR2 FQNEAQ (reference sequence). This CDR3 contains 14 residues. The ends were cut back, 8 bases at V and 2 bases at J, with 16 bases in the middle. As DNA, the CDR3 is TGTGCCAGCCAACGCCAGGGCGAAACCTACGAGCAGTACTTC. It encodes CASQRQGETYEQYF. The entire variable domain, with the rest obtained from reference TRBV7-9 and TRBJ2-7, is as follows: DTGVSQNPRHKITKRGQNVTFRCDPISEHNRLYWYRQTLGQGPEFLTYFQNEAQLEKSRLLSDRFSAERPKGSFSTLEIQRTEQGDSAMYLCASQRQGETYEQYFGPGTRLTVT.

This clonotype came up many times. The chain uses TRBV6-6 and TRBJ2-1; 8 bases are shared with TRBD2. The CDR3 spans 16 residues. V trimming: 2 bases; J trimming: 7 bases; junction bases outside the gene matches: 10. Germline loops: CDR1 MNHNY, CDR2 SVGAGI (reference sequence). CDR3 loop: CASSYVSGGLGNEQFF. The CDR3 DNA sequence: TGTGCCAGCAGTTACGTTTCGGGAGGGCTCGGGAATGAGCAGTTCTTC.

The sample holds many counts of this clonotype. The chain links TRBV24-1 to TRBJ2-1, with 7 positions matching TRBD1. V lost 5 bases to trimming and J lost 8 bases; unmatched junction nucleotides: 8. The CDR3 spans 14 residues. Germline V lookup: CDR1 KGHDR, CDR2 SFDVKD. This CDR3 is CATSGRGNSDEQFF. In nucleotides, the CDR3 is TGTGCCACCAGTGGCAGGGGGAATTCGGATGAGCAGTTCTTC.

The chain uses TRBV24-1 and TRBJ2-1; 8 bases map to TRBD1. Germline V gene data show CDR1 as KGHDR and CDR2 as SFDVKD. V lost 5 bases and J lost 0; bases outside the gene matches: 2. The CDR3 extends over 15 amino acids. The CDR3 nucleotides read TGTGCCACCAGTGCGGGACAGGCCTCCTACAATGAGCAGTTCTTC. Its translation: CATSAGQASYNEQFF.

This chain links TRBV11-2 with TRBJ2-1, with 11 nucleotides matching TRBD2. V lost 1 base and J lost 13; bases outside the gene matches: 15. Germline CDR1 is SGHAT and CDR2 is FQNNGV. There are 17 residues in the CDR3. CDR3 nucleotide sequence: TGTGCCAGCAGCTTAGTTCGTAGCGGGAGGGTTAAAAGTCGACAGTTCTTC. Encoded protein: CASSLVRSGRVKSRQFF.